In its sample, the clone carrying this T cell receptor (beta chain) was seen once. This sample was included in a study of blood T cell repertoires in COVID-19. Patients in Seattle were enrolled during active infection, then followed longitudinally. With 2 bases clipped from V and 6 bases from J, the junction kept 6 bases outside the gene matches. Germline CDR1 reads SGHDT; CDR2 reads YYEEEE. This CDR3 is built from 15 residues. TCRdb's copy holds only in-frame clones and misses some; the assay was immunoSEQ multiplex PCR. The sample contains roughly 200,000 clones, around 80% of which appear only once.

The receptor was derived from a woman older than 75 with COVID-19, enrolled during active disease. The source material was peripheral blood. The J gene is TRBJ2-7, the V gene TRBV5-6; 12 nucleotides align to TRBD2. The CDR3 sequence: CASSFLAGGPGEQYF. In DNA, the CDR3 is TGTGCCAGCAGCTTTCTAGCGGGAGGGCCGGGCGAGCAGTACTTC.